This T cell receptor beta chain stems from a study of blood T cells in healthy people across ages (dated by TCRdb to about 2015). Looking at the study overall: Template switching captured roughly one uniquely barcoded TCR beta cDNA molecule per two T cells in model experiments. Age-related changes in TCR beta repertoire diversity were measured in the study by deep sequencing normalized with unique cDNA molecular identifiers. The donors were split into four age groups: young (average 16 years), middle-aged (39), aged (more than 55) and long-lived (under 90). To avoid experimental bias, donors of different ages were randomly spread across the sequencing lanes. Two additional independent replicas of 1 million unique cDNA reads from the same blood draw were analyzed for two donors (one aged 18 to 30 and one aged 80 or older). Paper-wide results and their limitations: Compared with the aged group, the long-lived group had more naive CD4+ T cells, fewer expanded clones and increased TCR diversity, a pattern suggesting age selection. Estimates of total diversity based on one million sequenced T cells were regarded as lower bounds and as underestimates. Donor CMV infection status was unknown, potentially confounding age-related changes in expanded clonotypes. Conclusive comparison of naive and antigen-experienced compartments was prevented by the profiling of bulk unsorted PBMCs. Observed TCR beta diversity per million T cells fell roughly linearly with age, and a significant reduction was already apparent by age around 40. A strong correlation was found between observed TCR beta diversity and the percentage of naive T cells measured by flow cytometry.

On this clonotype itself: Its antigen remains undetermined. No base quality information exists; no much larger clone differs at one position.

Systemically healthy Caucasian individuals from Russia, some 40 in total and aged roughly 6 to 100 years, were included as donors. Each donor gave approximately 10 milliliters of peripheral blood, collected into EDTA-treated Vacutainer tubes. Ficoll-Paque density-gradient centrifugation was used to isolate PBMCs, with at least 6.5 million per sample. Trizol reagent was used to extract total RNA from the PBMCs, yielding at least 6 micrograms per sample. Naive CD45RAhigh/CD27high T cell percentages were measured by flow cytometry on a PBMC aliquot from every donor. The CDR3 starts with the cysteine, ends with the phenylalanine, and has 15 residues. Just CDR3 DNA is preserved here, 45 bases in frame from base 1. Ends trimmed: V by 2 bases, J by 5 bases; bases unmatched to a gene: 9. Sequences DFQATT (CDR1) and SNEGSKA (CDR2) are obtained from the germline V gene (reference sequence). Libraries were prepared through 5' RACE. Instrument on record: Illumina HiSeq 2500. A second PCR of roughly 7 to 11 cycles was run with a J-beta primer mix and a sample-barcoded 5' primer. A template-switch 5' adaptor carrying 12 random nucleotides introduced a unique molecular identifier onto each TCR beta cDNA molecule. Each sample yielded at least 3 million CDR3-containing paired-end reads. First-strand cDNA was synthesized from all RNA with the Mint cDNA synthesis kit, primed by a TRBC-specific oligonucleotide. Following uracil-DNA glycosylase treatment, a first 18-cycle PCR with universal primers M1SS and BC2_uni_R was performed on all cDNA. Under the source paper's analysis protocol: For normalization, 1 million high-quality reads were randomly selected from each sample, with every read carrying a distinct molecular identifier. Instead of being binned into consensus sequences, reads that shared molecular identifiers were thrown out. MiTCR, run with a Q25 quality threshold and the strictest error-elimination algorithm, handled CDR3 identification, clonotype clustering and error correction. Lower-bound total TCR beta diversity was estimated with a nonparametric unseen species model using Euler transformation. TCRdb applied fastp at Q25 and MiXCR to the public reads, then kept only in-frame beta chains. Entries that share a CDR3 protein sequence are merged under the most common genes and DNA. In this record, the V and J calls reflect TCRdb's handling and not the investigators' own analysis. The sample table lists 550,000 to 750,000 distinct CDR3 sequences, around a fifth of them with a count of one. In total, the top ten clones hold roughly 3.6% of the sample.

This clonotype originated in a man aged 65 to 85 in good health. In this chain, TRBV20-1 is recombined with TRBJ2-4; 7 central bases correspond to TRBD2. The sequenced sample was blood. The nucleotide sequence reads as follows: TGCAGTGCTAGACCTAGCGGAGTCTTACAAAACATTCAGTACTTC. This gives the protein CSARPSGVLQNIQYF.